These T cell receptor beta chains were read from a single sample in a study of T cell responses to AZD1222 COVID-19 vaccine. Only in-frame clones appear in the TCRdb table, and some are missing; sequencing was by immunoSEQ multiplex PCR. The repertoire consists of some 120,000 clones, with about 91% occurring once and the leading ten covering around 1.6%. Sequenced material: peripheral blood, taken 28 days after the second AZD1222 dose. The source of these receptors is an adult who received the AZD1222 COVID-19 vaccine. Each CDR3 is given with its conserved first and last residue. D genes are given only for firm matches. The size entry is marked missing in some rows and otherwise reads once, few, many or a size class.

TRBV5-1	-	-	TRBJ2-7	TGCGCCAGCAGCTTGGGGTCCGGGAACCAATACGAGCAGTACTTC	CASSLGSGNQYEQYF
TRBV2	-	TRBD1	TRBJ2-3	TGTGCCAGCAGTGAGGCGGGACAGGCGGGCACAGATACGCAGTATTTT	CASSEAGQAGTDTQYF
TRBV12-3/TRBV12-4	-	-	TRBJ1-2	TGTGCCAGCAGCCCGACTAATAACTATGGCTACACCTTC	CASSPTNNYGYTF
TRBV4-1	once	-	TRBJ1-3	TGCGCCAGCAGCCAAGTCCCAGAGGGGTATGGAAACACCATATATTTT	CASSQVPEGYGNTIYF
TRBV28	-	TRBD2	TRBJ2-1	TGTGCCAGCAGTCCCGTACTAGCGGGAGGGCCCTATGAGCAGTTCTTC	CASSPVLAGGPYEQFF
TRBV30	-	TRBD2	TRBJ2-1	TGTGCCTGGAGTGGGACTAGCGGGAGTACTTACAATGAGCAGTTCTTC	CAWSGTSGSTYNEQFF
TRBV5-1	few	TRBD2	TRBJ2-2	TGCGCCAGCAGCTTACTAGCGCACACCGGGGAGCTGTTTTTT	CASSLLAHTGELFF
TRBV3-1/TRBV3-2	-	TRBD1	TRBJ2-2	TGTGCCAGCAGCCAGGACAGGGACCCCGGGGAGCTGTTTTTT	CASSQDRDPGELFF
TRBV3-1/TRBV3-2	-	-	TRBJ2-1	TGTGCCAGCAGCCAAGAGTTCGGAGCCCTCGATGAGCAGTTCTTC	CASSQEFGALDEQFF
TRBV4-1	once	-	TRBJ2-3	TGCGCCAGCAGCCAATTTCTGACAAATGTCCAAGATACGCAGTATTTT	CASSQFLTNVQDTQYF
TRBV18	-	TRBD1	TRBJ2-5	TGTGCCAGCTCACCGGGACAGGGTATGGAGACCCAGTACTTC	CASSPGQGMETQYF
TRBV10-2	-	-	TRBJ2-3	TGCGCCAGCAGTGAGGCCGGGAGTATAGCAGATACGCAGTATTTT	CASSEAGSIADTQYF
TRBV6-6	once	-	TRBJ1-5	TGTGCCAGCAGGGACGGGGATAATCAGCCCCAGCATTTT	CASRDGDNQPQHF